Following are 27 T cell receptor beta chains from one sample sequenced in a study of regulatory T cells in long-lasting Graves disease. The TCR beta library used iRepertoire HTBI primers with Arm-PCR amplification of CDR3. TCRdb recomputed calls from the multiplex PCR reads with MiXCR, one row per CDR3 protein. The sample yields 350,000 to 450,000 distinct CDR3 sequences, about 16% seen once. Time point reported: newly diagnosed GD, antithyroid drugs for less than 3 months. RNA from PBMCs was the source of the TCR library. The sample was also reused in another study, on T cells in Graves' hyperthyroidism and ophthalmopathy.

Sample: peripheral blood mononuclear cells (PBMCs), taken at new diagnosis, from a patient treated with antithyroid drugs. Receptor source: a young woman with Graves disease.

The chain uses TRBV30 and TRBJ1-1, with TRBD1 as a possible D gene (5 bases). Germline V lookup: CDR1 GTSNPN, CDR2 SVGIG (reference sequence). V was pared by 2 bases and J by 1 base, with 11 bases between. There are 14 residues in the CDR3. CDR3 bases: TGTGCCTGGAGTTTCTCGGGGGGGAACACTGAAGCTTTCTTT. It yields the protein CAWSFSGGNTEAFF.

This clonotype was counted at least ten times. J is TRBJ2-7 and V is TRBV20-1, with D hard to call. Germline V gene sequence: CDR1 DFQATT, CDR2 SNEGSKA (reference sequence). There are 14 residues in the CDR3. Trimming shortened V by 3 bases and J by 7 bases, and 19 bases separated the two germline ends. The CDR3, as DNA: TGCAGTGCTAGTGTTACCCTAGGTATTGAAGAGCAGTACTTC. It is translated as CSASVTLGIEEQYF.

The chain employs TRBV7-3 and TRBJ2-3, with D hard to call. This CDR3 contains 16 residues. V lost 5 bases and J lost 0, with 15 bases in between. Per the germline V gene, CDR1 is SGHTA and CDR2 is FQGTGA. CDR3 in amino acids: CASSPLGRSSTDTQYF. In DNA, the CDR3 is TGTGCCAGCAGCCCCCTCGGGCGGTCTAGCACAGATACGCAGTATTTT.

Notes on this clonotype: This may arise from a read error, as a much more abundant clone is one base away. This chain links TRBV3-1 with TRBJ2-4; 14 positions agree with TRBD2. CDR1 and CDR2 (germline): LGHDT, YNNKEL (reference sequence). Unmatched junction bases numbered 21, after V lost 4 bases and J lost 13 bases. The CDR3 spans 19 residues. The CDR3 DNA sequence: TGTGCCAGCAGCCGAGTACTTGGACTAGCGGGAGGCTCCTACAATGAGCAGTACTTC. Translation gives CASSRVLGLAGGSYNEQYF.

This clonotype showed up just a few times. This sequence joins TRBV28 and TRBJ2-7; possible D gene TRBD2, 5 bases. V dropped 6 bases and J dropped 6 bases, with 18 bases sitting between them. The CDR3 spans 14 residues. Per germline, CDR1 MDHEN and CDR2 SYDVKM. Written as DNA, the CDR3 is TGTGCCAGCAGCTCGGACTCCCCACGGGGCGAGCAGTACTTC. Its protein is CASSSDSPRGEQYF.

This clonotype was detected many times. This chain joins TRBV24-1 and TRBJ2-1; 11 bases are shared with TRBD2. Germline assignment: CDR1 KGHDR and CDR2 SFDVKD. This CDR3 is built from 16 residues. J gave up 6 bases and V 3 bases, and 6 bases lay outside the gene matches. The DNA for the CDR3 is TGTGCCACCAGTGATATAGCGGGAGGGCCTGTCAATGAGCAGTTCTTC. Its protein is CATSDIAGGPVNEQFF.

This chain joins TRBV20-1 and TRBJ2-1, with 7 bases that match TRBD2. The J call is uncertain, as TRBJ2-7 better fits the DNA end. There are 14 residues in the CDR3. Germline V gene data show CDR1 as DFQATT and CDR2 as SNEGSKA (reference sequence). The CDR3 sequence: CSATPRDYRGEQYF. The DNA of the CDR3 is TGCAGTGCTACTCCGCGGGACTACCGGGGGGAGCAGTACTTC.

This chain links TRBV20-1 with TRBJ2-1; 7 bases are a match to TRBD2. Germline V gene sequence: CDR1 DFQATT, CDR2 SNEGSKA (reference sequence). Germline trimming cut 3 bases from V and 0 bases from J; bases unmatched to any gene: 5. The length of the CDR3 is 15 residues. The CDR3 reads CSASLGGSSYNEQFF. The CDR3 bases are TGCAGTGCTAGTCTCGGCGGGAGCTCCTACAATGAGCAGTTCTTC.

This clonotype was seen repeatedly, ten times or more. J is TRBJ2-1 and V is TRBV7-3; the D gene is possibly TRBD1 (6 bases). The ends were cut back, 5 bases at V and 3 bases at J, with 14 bases in the middle. This CDR3 is 15 amino acids long. Per the germline V gene, CDR1 is SGHTA and CDR2 is FQGTGA. CDR3 coding DNA: TGTGCCAGCAGCCCCGGGACAAGACGCTACAATGAGCAGTTCTTC. Amino acid sequence: CASSPGTRRYNEQFF.

This clonotype was seen many times. The V and J genes are TRBV5-1 and TRBJ1-1; D call uncertain. The V end was cut by 6 bases, the J end by 2 bases, with 14 bases between. The CDR3 totals 14 residues. Germline CDR1 reads SGHRS; CDR2 reads YFSETQ. For the CDR3, the DNA is TGCGCCAGCACTACTGTGGTGGGAAACACTGAAGCTTTCTTT. This translates into CASTTVVGNTEAFF.

This clonotype was seen only a few times. The genes are TRBV5-1 and TRBJ2-6; TRBD1 might be the D (6 bases). Trimming pared 4 bases from V and 4 bases from J, leaving 9 bases between. The CDR3 contains 14 residues. Germline-derived CDR1 and CDR2 are SGHRS and YFSETQ. CDR3 protein: CASSIDRGANVLTF. In DNA form, the CDR3 reads TGCGCCAGCAGCATAGACAGGGGGGCCAACGTCCTGACTTTC.

V and J are TRBV19 and TRBJ2-3; 9 nucleotides match TRBD1. The CDR3 has 17 residues. Trimming took 9 bases from V and 4 from J; bases not matched to a gene: 17. CDR1 is LNHDA and CDR2 is SQIVND in the germline V gene (reference sequence). This CDR3 reads CASSLAPGTGISDTQYF. The CDR3 region has the DNA TGTGCCAGCAGCTTAGCGCCGGGGACAGGGATCTCAGATACGCAGTATTTT.

At least ten counts were recorded for this clonotype. The chain carries TRBV6-1 and TRBJ2-1; D is ambiguous. Trimming removed 4 bases at V and 6 bases at J, with 7 bases between. CDR1 MNHNS and CDR2 SASEGT come from the germline V gene. The CDR3 spans 12 residues. This CDR3 reads CASSVQCNEQFF. CDR3 bases: TGTGCCAGCAGTGTACAGTGCAATGAGCAGTTCTTC.

The chain recombines TRBV6-2 or TRBV6-3 with TRBJ2-7; 8 nucleotides line up with TRBD2. CDR1 MNHEY and CDR2 SVGEGT come from the germline V gene. The V gene end was trimmed by 2 bases and the J gene end by 6 bases; junction bases not matched to a gene: 6. The CDR3 loop spans 14 amino acids. The CDR3 is CASSYPSTSAEQYF. Written as DNA, the CDR3 is TGTGCCAGCAGTTACCCCTCGACTAGCGCCGAGCAGTACTTC.

Only a few counts were recorded for this clonotype. CDR3 residues: CASSFGPSSYNEQFF. CDR3 sequence (DNA): TGTGCCAGCAGTTTCGGTCCTAGCAGCTACAATGAGCAGTTCTTC. The V call is TRBV27, the J call TRBJ2-1; D is possibly TRBD2 (5 bases). V lost 3 bases and J 3 bases, leaving 12 bases between the germline ends. The length of the CDR3 is 15 residues. Germline V gives CDR1 MNHEY, CDR2 SMNVEV (reference sequence).

This clonotype occurred once. The chain recombines TRBV19 with TRBJ1-2, with D uncertain. CDR1 is LNHDA, CDR2 SQIVND, per germline (reference sequence). CDR3 length equals 14 residues. Trimming cost V 6 bases and J 2 bases, with 13 bases left between them. The CDR3 region is CASSPRRENYGYTF. The CDR3, as DNA: TGTGCCAGTAGCCCCCGGCGGGAAAACTATGGCTACACCTTC.

This clonotype was recorded at least ten times. The chain links TRBV11-2 to TRBJ2-5; D possibly corresponds to TRBD2 (6 bases). The CDR3 runs 14 residues. V was cut by 4 bases and J by 3 bases, with 12 bases left in between. Germline V gene data show CDR1 as SGHAT and CDR2 as FQNNGV. DNA for the CDR3: TGTGCCAGCAGCTCTCCCGGGAGAAAAGAGACCCAGTACTTC. Translated: CASSSPGRKETQYF.

This clonotype appeared a few times. The J gene is TRBJ2-2, the V gene TRBV20-1; 9 bases line up with TRBD2. The ends lost 0 bases at V and 3 bases at J; junction bases unmatched: 5. The CDR3 has 16 amino acids. Germline loops: CDR1 DFQATT, CDR2 SNEGSKA (reference sequence). This CDR3 reads CSARDPVAGDTGELFF. The CDR3 region has the DNA TGCAGTGCTAGAGATCCCGTAGCGGGGGACACCGGGGAGCTGTTTTTT.

In nucleotides, the CDR3 is TGTGCCAGCAGCTTAGAAAACTCGGGGTCGCAGTACTTC. Translating it yields CASSLENSGSQYF. This chain connects TRBV11-2 to TRBJ2-7; D is possibly TRBD2 (5 bases). CDR1 SGHAT and CDR2 FQNNGV come from the germline V gene. Trimming left V 0 bases short and J 9 bases short, with 12 bases between. This CDR3 comprises 13 residues.

This clonotype was seen many times. This chain uses TRBV18 with TRBJ2-1; 12 nucleotides align to TRBD2. The V and J ends lost 0 bases and 15 bases, in that order; junction bases with no gene match: 6. The CDR3 is made up of 14 amino acids. Germline V gene sequence: CDR1 KGHSH, CDR2 LQKENI. The CDR3 region is CASSPPTLAGGAFF. The CDR3 bases are TGTGCCAGCTCACCACCTACGCTAGCGGGAGGGGCGTTCTTC.

The sample holds a few counts of this clonotype. The V call is TRBV28, the J call TRBJ2-3; perhaps TRBD2 as D (5 bases). Trimming left V 3 bases short and J 3 bases short, with 13 bases between. The CDR3 consists of 15 residues. Looked up from germline, CDR1 is MDHEN and CDR2 is SYDVKM. The CDR3, as DNA: TGTGCCAGCAGTTTCCCTTCTAGCCTTACAGATACGCAGTATTTT. This translates into CASSFPSSLTDTQYF.

This clonotype was seen at least ten times. The chain has TRBV7-9 and TRBJ1-1; D unresolved. CDR1 SEHNR and CDR2 FQNEAQ come from the germline V gene (reference sequence). The CDR3 consists of 12 residues. The V and J ends lost 10 bases and 2 bases respectively, with 11 bases between them. As DNA, the CDR3 is TGTGCCACCCTCCCCCTTAACACTGAAGCTTTCTTT. Its translation: CATLPLNTEAFF.

This clonotype showed up just a few times. V usage is TRBV20-1 and J usage is TRBJ2-2, with 7 positions matching TRBD2. V lost 6 bases to trimming and J lost 6 bases; unmatched junction nucleotides: 4. The length of the CDR3 is 12 residues. Germline V lookup: CDR1 DFQATT, CDR2 SNEGSKA (reference sequence). The DNA of the CDR3 is TGCAGTGCCCCGGCGGGGGCCGGGGAGCTGTTTTTT. It encodes CSAPAGAGELFF.

Ten or more counts support this clonotype. The V and J genes are TRBV29-1 and TRBJ2-7; tentatively, D is TRBD1 (6 bases). V was cut by 0 bases and J by 0 bases, with 12 bases left in between. The V gene's germline CDR1 is SQVTM and CDR2 ANQGSEA. The CDR3 consists of 15 residues. For the CDR3, the DNA is TGCAGCGTTGAAGAGAAGAGACAGGCCTCCTACGAGCAGTACTTC. Translating it yields CSVEEKRQASYEQYF.

Ten or more counts support this clonotype. V and J are TRBV7-9 and TRBJ2-1, with 8 positions matching TRBD2. Per germline, CDR1 SEHNR and CDR2 FQNEAQ (reference sequence). CDR3 length: 13 amino acids. V was clipped by 4 bases and J by 10 bases; unmatched bases: 6. The CDR3 nucleotides are TGTGCCAGCAGCTCTTTAAGCGGGAGAGAGCAGTTCTTC. Residues: CASSSLSGREQFF.

This clonotype was found a few times. A clone one base away is much larger, so this may be a read error. The V and J genes are TRBV5-1 and TRBJ2-1, with 9 nucleotides matching TRBD2. Judging by the DNA end, TRBJ2-7 fits better; the J call may be wrong. The CDR3 runs 16 residues. Per the germline V gene, CDR1 is SGHRS and CDR2 is YFSETQ. The CDR3 spells CASSLVTSGFGNEQYF. CDR3 coding DNA: TGCGCCAGCAGCTTGGTTACTAGCGGGTTCGGCAATGAGCAGTACTTC.

The chain recombines TRBV30 with TRBJ2-1, with 9 bases identical to TRBD1. The V segment lost 5 bases and the J segment 5 bases; nucleotides outside the gene matches: 13. CDR3 size: 16 residues. Germline V gene sequence: CDR1 GTSNPN, CDR2 SVGIG (reference sequence). The CDR3 protein is CAWDRGVGDYNNEQFF. CDR3 nucleotides: TGTGCCTGGGACAGGGGGGTCGGGGACTATAACAATGAGCAGTTCTTC.